This entry lists 21 T cell receptor beta chains sequenced from one sample in a study of shared clonotypes between healthy human individuals. Naive CD8 cells lacked CD45RO, underwent positive selection for CCR7 and left out terminally differentiated effector memory CD45RA+ cells. Repertoires were generated with immunoSEQ multiplex PCR, while TCRdb's copy carries only in-frame clones and drops some. The top ten clones hold less than 2% of a sample with over 2,000,000 clones, around 95% of them seen once. Specimen: naive CD8+ T cells from PBMCs. The receptors stem from a man younger than 35 in good health. Some clones in this sample may be carry-over from other donors' samples.

This chain connects TRBV5-5 to TRBJ2-7, with D maybe TRBD1 (5 bases). The CDR3 is 15 amino acids. V dropped 0 bases and J dropped 1 base, with 11 bases sitting between them. CDR1 SGHKS and CDR2 YYEKEE come from the germline V gene (reference sequence). CDR3 bases: TGTGCCAGCAGCTTGGTACAGGTCCTGTCCTACGAGCAGTACTTC. Its protein product is CASSLVQVLSYEQYF.

J is TRBJ2-3 and V is TRBV29-1; 7 bases are a match to TRBD2. CDR3 length: 17 residues. V trimming: 7 bases; J trimming: 4 bases; junction bases outside the gene matches: 20. The germline V gene encodes CDR1 SQVTM and CDR2 ANQGSEA. The CDR3 nucleotides are TGCAGCGCTCTGGGAGGGGCGTCACGAGGATTGGCAGATACGCAGTATTTT. Translation gives CSALGGASRGLADTQYF.

This sequence joins TRBV2 and TRBJ1-2, with D possibly being TRBD1 (6 bases). The CDR3 runs to 13 residues. Germline-derived CDR1 and CDR2 are SNHLY and FYNNEI. Trimming stripped 9 bases from V and 4 bases from J, with 15 bases between. The CDR3 region is CASGTSSGYGYTF. DNA for the CDR3: TGTGCCAGTGGGACATCCTCGGGCTATGGCTACACCTTC. The full variable domain, in which reference TRBV2 and TRBJ1-2 provide the parts outside the CDR3, is EPEVTQTPSHQVTQMGQEVILRCVPISNHLYFYWYRQILGQKVEFLVSFYNNEISEKSEIFDDQFSVERPDGSNFTLKIRSTKLEDSAMYFCASGTSSGYGYTFGSGTRLTVV.

In its sample, this clone was seen once. This chain connects TRBV7-9 to TRBJ2-7; a possible D gene is TRBD1 (5 bases). Germline V lookup: CDR1 SEHNR, CDR2 FQNEAQ (reference sequence). The CDR3 contains 17 residues. The ends were cut back, 0 bases at V and 4 bases at J, with 19 bases in the middle. CDR3 protein: CASSLAPWTSTGYEQYF. The CDR3 DNA is TGTGCCAGCAGCTTAGCCCCTTGGACAAGCACGGGTTACGAGCAGTACTTC.

The V and J genes are TRBV5-6 and TRBJ2-7; TRBD2 aligns across 8 bases. With 4 bases clipped from V and 5 bases from J, the junction kept 8 bases outside the gene matches. The CDR3 totals 14 residues. Germline CDR1 SGHDT, CDR2 YYEEEE. The CDR3 reads CASSLAAGEDEQYF. The CDR3 DNA reads as TGTGCCAGCAGCCTGGCAGCGGGAGAAGACGAGCAGTACTTC. The complete variable domain, with remaining parts taken from reference TRBV5-6 and TRBJ2-7, reads DAGVTQSPTHLIKTRGQQVTLRCSPKSGHDTVSWYQQALGQGPQFIFQYYEEEERQRGNFPDRFSGHQFPNYSSELNVNALLLGDSALYLCASSLAAGEDEQYFGPGTRLTVT.

V and J are TRBV4-3 and TRBJ2-5, with TRBD1 identical over 7 bases. The J call may not be correct, given that the DNA end is closer to TRBJ2-7. Per germline, CDR1 LGHNA and CDR2 YSLEER. CDR3 length: 16 amino acids. The CDR3 here is CASSLTSTGSSYEQYF. The CDR3 DNA follows: TGCGCCAGCAGCCTAACCTCGACAGGGAGCTCCTACGAGCAGTACTTC.

The rearrangement joins TRBV28 to TRBJ2-7; TRBD1 agrees at 10 bases. V trimming: 6 bases; J trimming: 6 bases; junction bases outside the gene matches: 11. The CDR3 spans 15 residues. The germline V gene encodes CDR1 MDHEN and CDR2 SYDVKM. The CDR3 DNA sequence: TGTGCCAGCAGCTCGCGAGACAGGGGGCTCTTCGAGCAGTACTTC. This translates into CASSSRDRGLFEQYF.

The gene calls are TRBV9 and TRBJ1-1; a weak D match, TRBD1 (5 bases). Trimming pared 3 bases from V and 3 bases from J, leaving 18 bases between. Per germline, CDR1 SGDLS and CDR2 YYNGEE. The CDR3 sequence is 16 residues long. In nucleotides, the CDR3 is TGTGCCAGCAGCGCTGGACCGGGAAGGGGTCACACTGAAGCTTTCTTT. Protein sequence: CASSAGPGRGHTEAFF.

This clone showed up just a few times. Other DNA sequences in this specimen translate into the identical CDR3. The CDR3, as DNA: TGTGCCAGTAGTATGACAGCATCCTACGAGCAGTACTTC. This translates into CASSMTASYEQYF. The genes are TRBV19 and TRBJ2-7; D is perhaps TRBD1 (5 bases). The CDR3 runs 13 residues. Germline CDR1 is LNHDA and CDR2 is SQIVND (reference sequence). V dropped 3 bases and J dropped 1 base, with 7 bases sitting between them. Supplemented by reference TRBV19 and TRBJ2-7, the full variable domain reads DGGITQSPKYLFRKEGQNVTLSCEQNLNHDAMYWYRQDPGQGLRLIYYSQIVNDFQKGDIAEGYSVSREKKESFPLTVTSAQKNPTAFYLCASSMTASYEQYFGPGTRLTVT.

The CDR3 DNA reads TGTGCCAGCAGCCAAGTACCGTCGGAGGACGAGCAGTACTTC. Amino acid sequence: CASSQVPSEDEQYF. V and J are TRBV4-2 and TRBJ2-7, with D possibly being TRBD2 (5 bases). CDR1 LGHNA and CDR2 YNFKEQ come from the germline V gene. Trimming pared 1 base from V and 5 bases from J, leaving 12 bases between. The CDR3 has 14 residues.

V gene TRBV11-2 combines with J gene TRBJ1-1, with D uncertain. This CDR3 is built from 14 residues. V was clipped by 2 bases and J by 4 bases, with 11 bases between them. The germline gives CDR1 SGHAT, CDR2 FQNNGV. CDR3: CASSLRVLPTEAFF. The CDR3 DNA reads as TGTGCCAGCAGCTTAAGGGTCCTCCCCACTGAAGCTTTCTTT. Full variable domain (missing parts from reference TRBV11-2 and TRBJ1-1): EAGVAQSPRYKIIEKRQSVAFWCNPISGHATLYWYQQILGQGPKLLIQFQNNGVVDDSQLPKDRFSAERLKGVDSTLKIQPAKLEDSAVYLCASSLRVLPTEAFFGQGTRLTVV.

The rearrangement uses TRBV27 and TRBJ2-1; TRBD2 might be the D (6 bases). Per germline, CDR1 MNHEY and CDR2 SMNVEV (reference sequence). The CDR3 extends over 11 amino acids. The V end lost 3 bases, the J end lost 15 bases, and 12 bases lay between the germline ends. The DNA for the CDR3 is TGTGCCAGCAGTTTTAGCACTAGCTGGTTCTTC. Protein: CASSFSTSWFF.

J is TRBJ2-1 and V is TRBV30; possible D gene TRBD2, 5 bases. The CDR3 contains 12 residues. V was shortened by 1 base and J by 10 bases, with 11 bases between the two germline ends. CDR1 is GTSNPN and CDR2 is SVGIG in the germline V gene (reference sequence). In DNA form, the CDR3 reads TGTGCCTGGAGTGAACGCGGAGGAGAGCAGTTCTTC. It is translated as CAWSERGGEQFF.

About this clone: This specimen includes other DNA sequences encoding the same CDR3. The genes are TRBV29-1 and TRBJ2-7; D is possibly TRBD2 (6 bases). Germline V gene data show CDR1 as SQVTM and CDR2 as ANQGSEA. Trimming shortened V by 2 bases and J by 1 base, and 9 bases separated the two germline ends. The CDR3 extends over 13 amino acids. This CDR3 is CSVESGRSYEQYF. CDR3 coding DNA: TGCAGCGTTGAATCAGGGAGGTCCTACGAGCAGTACTTC.

Note on this clone: Other nucleotide sequences in the sample specify the same CDR3. This chain links TRBV27 with TRBJ2-7; 9 positions match TRBD2. This CDR3 contains 14 residues. Trimming took 6 bases from V and 1 from J; bases not matched to a gene: 4. Germline-derived CDR1 and CDR2 are MNHEY and SMNVEV (reference sequence). CDR3 residues: CASRRGGSSYEQYF. The CDR3 DNA is TGTGCCAGCAGGCGGGGGGGTTCGTCCTACGAGCAGTACTTC.

The rearrangement joins TRBV27 to TRBJ2-2; D not certain. This CDR3 has 13 amino acids. V was trimmed by 4 bases and J by 6 bases, leaving 9 bases between them. CDR1 and CDR2 (germline): MNHEY, SMNVEV (reference sequence). The CDR3 DNA follows: TGTGCCAGCAGTTACTTGGCATCCGGGGAGCTGTTTTTT. The encoded protein is CASSYLASGELFF.

The rearrangement links TRBV10-3 to TRBJ2-6, with D hard to call. With 2 bases removed from V and 0 bases from J, the gap between germline ends came to 8 bases. CDR1 and CDR2 from the germline V gene are ENHRY and SYGVKD. CDR3 length: 16 amino acids. Here the CDR3 DNA reads TGTGCCATCAGTGAGAGCAGGTACTCTGGGGCCAACGTCCTGACTTTC. Translating it yields CAISESRYSGANVLTF.

Only one count was recorded for this clone. The gene calls are TRBV7-9 and TRBJ1-1; D not certain. CDR1 SEHNR and CDR2 FQNEAQ come from the germline V gene (reference sequence). This CDR3 spans 16 amino acids. V shed 1 base and J shed 0 bases, with 12 bases lying between them. The CDR3 nucleotides are TGTGCCAGCAGCTTAGTGGGGAGATCTCTGAACACTGAAGCTTTCTTT. Its translation: CASSLVGRSLNTEAFF.

This clone is a singleton in its sample. The chain employs TRBV28 and TRBJ2-1, with 9 bases fitting TRBD1. The J segment lost 3 bases and the V segment lost 6 bases, leaving 6 bases of the junction unmatched. Germline CDR1 and CDR2: MDHEN and SYDVKM. This CDR3 is 15 amino acids long. CDR3 DNA: TGTGCCAGCAGCCCCCGACAGGGGGGCTACAATGAGCAGTTCTTC. This encodes CASSPRQGGYNEQFF.

This chain joins TRBV6-5 and TRBJ1-1; tentative D call: TRBD1 (5 bases). Per germline, CDR1 MNHEY and CDR2 SVGAGI. V lost 2 bases and J lost 7, with 17 bases in between. The CDR3 sequence is 15 residues long. The CDR3 DNA follows: TGTGCCAGCAGTTACCGGAGGACGGGGGGTTTTGAAGCTTTCTTT. Translated: CASSYRRTGGFEAFF.

This sequence joins TRBV7-9 and TRBJ2-5; TRBD1 matches 9 bases. Near its end, the DNA agrees better with TRBJ2-7, so the J call may be wrong. Germline lookup yields CDR1 SEHNR and CDR2 FQNEAQ (reference sequence). There are 15 residues in the CDR3. The DNA for the CDR3 is TGTGCCAGCAGCCTAGGCGGGACAGGGTTACACGAGCAGTACTTC. This translates into CASSLGGTGLHEQYF.